What follows are 18 T cell receptor beta chains derived from one specimen sequenced in a study of long-term antiretroviral therapy in people with HIV. The assay used was immunoSEQ (version v3.0), run at survey level. Method: immunoSEQ multiplex PCR; TCRdb's copy keeps in-frame clones and lacks some. In the table there are about 15,000 clones, 76% of which are singletons. Sequencing was performed on unsorted PBMCs, taken nearly 2.6 years before starting antiretroviral therapy. These receptors all stem from a woman aged 45-65 years with HIV.

The chain carries TRBV27 and TRBJ2-5; 11 bases align to TRBD2. CDR3 length: 15 residues. V gave up 7 bases and J gave up 5 bases; unmatched junction bases: 9. Germline V gene lookup returns CDR1 MNHEY and CDR2 SMNVEV (reference sequence). The CDR3 region is CASTPSGGFTETQYF. The CDR3 nucleotides are TGTGCCAGCACGCCTAGCGGGGGGTTCACGGAGACCCAGTACTTC.

This chain connects TRBV4-1 to TRBJ1-6; a possible D gene is TRBD1 (5 bases). The CDR3 covers 15 residues. Trimming cost V 4 bases and J 7 bases, with 14 bases left between them. CDR1 and CDR2 (germline): MGHRA, YSYEKL. The DNA of the CDR3 is TGCGCCAGCAGCCCGCCGACAGTCACAAATTCACCCCTCCACTTT. The encoded protein is CASSPPTVTNSPLHF.

The V gene is TRBV10-3, the J gene TRBJ2-7; D could derive from TRBD1 or TRBD2 (5 bases each). Between the trimmed V and J ends, which lost 5 bases and 3 bases, there was a span of 23 bases. Germline V gives CDR1 ENHRY, CDR2 SYGVKD. The CDR3 covers 17 residues. The CDR3 reads CAISYSGTEGGIYEQYF. The CDR3 nucleotides are TGTGCCATCAGTTACTCCGGGACGGAAGGTGGGATCTACGAGCAGTACTTC.

The rearrangement joins TRBV2 to TRBJ2-4, with D possibly matching TRBD1 (5 bases). This CDR3 spans 17 amino acids. Per germline, CDR1 SNHLY and CDR2 FYNNEI. V lost 0 bases, J lost 0 bases, and 12 bases lay in between. For the CDR3, the DNA is TGTGCCAGCAGTGAAGCAAAAGGGGTGTTAGCCAAAAACATTCAGTACTTC. It encodes CASSEAKGVLAKNIQYF.

The J gene is TRBJ2-7, the V gene TRBV11-1; 8 bases agree with TRBD1. The CDR3 covers 15 residues. V gave up 0 bases and J gave up 4 bases; unmatched junction bases: 5. CDR1 SGHAT and CDR2 FQDESV come from the germline V gene (reference sequence). The CDR3 DNA is TGTGCCAGCAGCTTAGCCGGCCAGGGGGCTTACGAGCAGTACTTC. Protein product: CASSLAGQGAYEQYF.

The genes are TRBV6-5 and TRBJ1-1, with TRBD1 matching over 7 bases. Germline V gene lookup returns CDR1 MNHEY and CDR2 SVGAGI. The CDR3 has 15 residues. J gave up 11 bases and V 6 bases, and 18 bases lay outside the gene matches. CDR3 nucleotide sequence: TGTGCCAGCAGGCGGGACAGCCGGGGGTTATCTGTCGCTTTCTTT. Its protein is CASRRDSRGLSVAFF.

The chain is built from TRBV5-1 and TRBJ1-1; 11 bases match TRBD1. The CDR3 totals 15 residues. Germline V gives CDR1 SGHRS, CDR2 YFSETQ. Losses at the gene ends were 4 bases for V and 2 bases for J; bases not matched to a gene: 4. CDR3 region: CASSPDRGRNTEAFF. CDR3 bases: TGCGCCAGCAGCCCGGACAGGGGGCGAAACACTGAAGCTTTCTTT. Complete variable domain (other parts from reference TRBV5-1 and TRBJ1-1): KAGVTQTPRYLIKTRGQQVTLSCSPISGHRSVSWYQQTPGQGLQFLFEYFSETQRNKGNFPGRFSGRQFSNSRSEMNVSTLELGDSALYLCASSPDRGRNTEAFFGQGTRLTVV.

The rearrangement links TRBV6-6 to TRBJ2-2; 8 nucleotides line up with TRBD2. Germline V gives CDR1 MNHNY, CDR2 SVGAGI (reference sequence). The CDR3 is made up of 15 amino acids. J gave up 2 bases and V 5 bases, and 4 bases lay outside the gene matches. The CDR3 reads CASSRGGPNTGELFF. For the CDR3, the DNA is TGTGCCAGCAGTCGCGGGGGGCCCAACACCGGGGAGCTGTTTTTT.

The chain is built from TRBV14 and TRBJ2-1; 7 nucleotides match TRBD1. The germline CDR1 and CDR2 sequences are SGHDN and FVKESK. After removal of 6 bases from V and 7 bases from J, the junction contained 9 bases not matched to a gene. The CDR3 has 14 amino acids. The CDR3, as DNA: TGTGCCAGCAGGCGACAGGGTAGTGGTAATGAGCAGTTCTTC. Translated: CASRRQGSGNEQFF. Together with reference TRBV14 and TRBJ2-1, the CDR3 gives the full variable domain: EAGVTQFPSHSVIEKGQTVTLRCDPISGHDNLYWYRRVMGKEIKFLLHFVKESKQDESGMPNNRFLAERTGGTYSTLKVQPAELEDSGVYFCASRRQGSGNEQFFGPGTRLTVL.

The chain joins TRBV27 to TRBJ1-1, with TRBD1 matching over 8 bases. This CDR3 is 15 amino acids long. The trim removed 3 bases at V and 0 bases at J, leaving 3 bases unmatched. Per the germline V gene, CDR1 is MNHEY and CDR2 is SMNVEV (reference sequence). CDR3 coding DNA: TGTGCCAGCAGTTTCAGGGGGCGGATGAACACTGAAGCTTTCTTT. This encodes CASSFRGRMNTEAFF.

The rearrangement joins TRBV6-5 to TRBJ2-7; D possibly matches TRBD1 or TRBD2 (6 bases each). The length of the CDR3 is 13 residues. CDR1 and CDR2 (germline): MNHEY, SVGAGI. V lost 8 bases and J 5 bases, leaving 16 bases between the germline ends. The CDR3 region has the DNA TGTGCCAGCTCCACGGGGGCGAGGGACGAGCAGTACGTC. Its translation is CASSTGARDEQYV.

V gene TRBV29-1 combines with J gene TRBJ2-1, with a possible D match to TRBD2 (7 bases). V was pared by 1 base and J by 4 bases, with 26 bases between. The CDR3 sequence is 19 residues long. Looked up from germline, CDR1 is SQVTM and CDR2 is ANQGSEA. CDR3 protein: CSVEGVVEGGGMSYNEQFF. The CDR3, as DNA: TGCAGCGTTGAAGGGGTTGTGGAGGGAGGGGGGATGTCGTACAATGAGCAGTTCTTC.

The chain is built from TRBV11-2 and TRBJ2-6, with no clear D. Looked up from germline, CDR1 is SGHAT and CDR2 is FQNNGV. CDR3 length: 13 amino acids. Trimming shortened V by 2 bases and J by 2 bases, and 1 base separated the two germline ends. The CDR3 sequence: CASSLTGANVLTF. DNA of the CDR3: TGTGCCAGCAGCTTAACTGGGGCCAACGTCCTGACTTTC.

The V call is TRBV18, the J call TRBJ2-1, with a weak D call TRBD1 (5 bases). The length of the CDR3 is 12 residues. The V gene lost 2 bases and the J gene lost 10 bases, with 9 bases spanning the gap. Germline-derived CDR1 and CDR2 are KGHSH and LQKENI. The CDR3 protein is CASSPVHREQFF. As DNA, the CDR3 is TGTGCCAGCTCACCAGTTCACAGGGAGCAGTTCTTC.

J is TRBJ2-5 and V is TRBV14; 7 positions agree with TRBD2. Trimming at V came to 4 bases and at J to 5 bases, leaving 7 bases not matched to a gene. This CDR3 has 14 amino acids. CDR1 SGHDN and CDR2 FVKESK come from the germline V gene. The CDR3 sequence is CASSPGLVGETQYF. Here the CDR3 DNA reads TGTGCCAGCAGCCCCGGACTAGTAGGGGAGACCCAGTACTTC.

The chain recombines TRBV7-9 with TRBJ2-7; 8 nucleotides match TRBD2. CDR3 size: 13 residues. The trim removed 1 base at V and 4 bases at J, leaving 0 bases unmatched. CDR1 SEHNR and CDR2 FQNEAQ come from the germline V gene (reference sequence). Here the CDR3 DNA reads TGTGCCAGCAGCTTAGGCGGGGGGTACGAGCAGTACTTC. Encoded protein: CASSLGGGYEQYF.

The rearrangement joins TRBV5-1 to TRBJ2-1; 10 bases match TRBD1. This CDR3 spans 15 amino acids. Trimming cost V 2 bases and J 9 bases; bases outside gene matches: 8. Germline V gives CDR1 SGHRS, CDR2 YFSETQ. In DNA, the CDR3 is TGCGCCAGCAGCTTTACCGGGACAGGGGCAAGTGAGCAGTTCTTC. This encodes CASSFTGTGASEQFF.

The chain joins TRBV27 to TRBJ1-2; possible D gene TRBD1, 5 bases. V was cut by 6 bases and J by 4 bases, with 12 bases left in between. Germline V CDR1 and CDR2: MNHEY, SMNVEV (reference sequence). The CDR3 totals 13 residues. The CDR3 region is CASSSDRLYGYTF. CDR3 bases: TGTGCCAGCAGCTCTGACAGACTCTATGGCTACACCTTC.